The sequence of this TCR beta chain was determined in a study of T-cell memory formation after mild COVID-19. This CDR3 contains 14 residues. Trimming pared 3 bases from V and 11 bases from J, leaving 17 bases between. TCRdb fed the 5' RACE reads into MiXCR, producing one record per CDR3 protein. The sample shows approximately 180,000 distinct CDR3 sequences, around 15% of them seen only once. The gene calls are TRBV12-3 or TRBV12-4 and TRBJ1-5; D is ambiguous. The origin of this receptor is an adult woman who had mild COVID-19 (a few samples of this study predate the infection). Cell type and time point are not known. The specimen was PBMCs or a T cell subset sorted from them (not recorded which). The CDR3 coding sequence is TGTGCCAGCAGTTTGGCCCACCCCACGCAGTCCCAGCATTTT. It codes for CASSLAHPTQSQHF.